This T cell receptor beta chain was identified during a study of blood T cell repertoires in COVID-19. In the study overall: PBMCs, B-cell-depleted T cells, or T cells provided the cDNA or gDNA that made up the material.

Measured with immunoSEQ multiplex PCR; TCRdb has only the in-frame clones, and not every one. Of roughly 190,000 clones in the sample, 75% to 95% are singletons; the top ten hold about 0.54%. This CDR3 region has 11 residues. V lost 0 bases and J lost 8, with 3 bases in between. Per the germline V gene, CDR1 is SGHRS and CDR2 is YFSETQ. The sequence derives from a man aged 50 to 60 with acute or convalescent COVID-19. Source material: peripheral blood. This chain joins TRBV5-1 and TRBJ2-1; no clear D. The CDR3 DNA reads TGCGCCAGCAGCTTGGTAGATGAGCAGTTCTTC. Protein product: CASSLVDEQFF.